A selection of T cell receptor beta chains follows, all from one sample in a study of T cells in Graves' hyperthyroidism and ophthalmopathy. TCRdb re-called the multiplex PCR reads with MiXCR, one entry per CDR3 protein. The sample lists about 460,000 distinct CDR3 sequences; 20% to 25% were seen once. The sample taken for sequencing was blood. These receptors all come from a woman in her sixties or seventies with Graves' ophthalmopathy. The CDR3 runs from the conserved cysteine through the conserved F or W. A D gene is named only where the DNA matches it firmly. The listing skips clone size in some rows; elsewhere it reads once, few, many or a size class.

TRBV10-3	few	TRBD1	TRBJ2-3	TGTGCTGCAAGGGGGCTAACAGATACGCAGTATTTT	CAARGLTDTQYF
TRBV6-1	many	TRBD1	TRBJ1-1	TGTGCCAGCAGACCAGGGGGCGCGAACACTGAAGCTTTCTTT	CASRPGGANTEAFF
TRBV19	few	TRBD1	TRBJ1-5	TGTGCCAGTAGTGACAGGGCCTATCAGCCCCAGCATTTT	CASSDRAYQPQHF
TRBV28	many	NA	TRBJ2-1	TGTGCCAGCAGTTTAGTGGGCCGGGGCAGCTCCTACAATGAGCAGTTCTTC	CASSLVGRGSSYNEQFF
TRBV28	many	TRBD1	TRBJ2-5	TGTGCCAGCAGTCTCACAGGGGCTAGGCGAGAGACCCAGTACTTC	CASSLTGARRETQYF
TRBV20-1	NA	TRBD2	TRBJ2-1	TGCAGTGCCCACCGTGGCGGGAGCCACAATGAGCAGTTCTTC	CSAHRGGSHNEQFF
TRBV10-1	NA	TRBD2	TRBJ2-7	TGCGCCAGCACCGTACGGGGACTAGCGGGAGGGCGGTACGAGCAGTACTTC	CASTVRGLAGGRYEQYF
TRBV28	many	TRBD2	TRBJ2-5	TGTGCCAGCAGTTCAGGGGGGCTAGCGGGAGGACAGACCCAGTACTTC	CASSSGGLAGGQTQYF
TRBV11-2	many	TRBD1	TRBJ2-1	TGTGCCAGCAGCTTAGAGGGACAGGGTTCCAATGAGCAGTTCTTC	CASSLEGQGSNEQFF
TRBV6-5	NA	TRBD1	TRBJ1-4	TGTGCCAGCAGTTACCGGCGGACAGGGAACCGGAATGAAAAACTGTTTTTT	CASSYRRTGNRNEKLFF
TRBV29-1	few	NA	TRBJ2-7	TGCAGCGTTGAAGGCAGGGGGGGCGAGCAGTACTTC	CSVEGRGGEQYF
TRBV9	NA	TRBD2	TRBJ2-2	TGTGCCAGCAGCGTTGCGGGAGGTACAAACACCGGGGAGCTGTTTTTT	CASSVAGGTNTGELFF
TRBV9	NA	NA	TRBJ1-1	TGTGCCAGCAGCGTGGCCGTGGACCAAGGGGAGACTGAAGCTTTCTTT	CASSVAVDQGETEAFF
TRBV12-3/TRBV12-4	NA	NA	TRBJ1-3	TGTGCCAGCAGCCTACCGGGACTAGGTGGAAACACCATATATTTT	CASSLPGLGGNTIYF
TRBV27	few	TRBD1	TRBJ2-4	TGTGCCAGCAGCGCCGACAGGGGAGCCAAAAACATTCAGTACTTC	CASSADRGAKNIQYF
TRBV18	few	NA	TRBJ2-7	TGTGCCAGCTCCCCACAAGACTACGAGCAGTACTTC	CASSPQDYEQYF
TRBV12-3/TRBV12-4	once	NA	TRBJ2-5	TGTGCCAGCGGTACCCTAAGCGAGACCCAGTACTTC	CASGTLSETQYF
TRBV10-3	few	NA	TRBJ1-2	TGTGCCATCAGTGAGTCGGGGAGGGGGTATGGCTACACCTTC	CAISESGRGYGYTF
TRBV6-2/TRBV6-3	few	NA	TRBJ1-1	TGTGCCAGCAGTTACACCGTCCTGATGGAAGCTTTCTTT	CASSYTVLMEAFF
TRBV2	NA	NA	TRBJ1-6	TGTGCCAGCAGTCTTTATTCGGCCCTCCACTTT	CASSLYSALHF
TRBV7-2	many	TRBD1	TRBJ2-3	TGTGCCAGCAGCATTTTGACAGGGATAAAGCAAGATACGCAGTATTTT	CASSILTGIKQDTQYF
TRBV20-1	NA	NA	TRBJ2-2	TGCAGTGCGGTGGACAGCTCAAACACCGGGGAGCTGTTTTTT	CSAVDSSNTGELFF
TRBV6-6	few	TRBD1	TRBJ2-7	TGTGCCAGCAGTTACCTGGGACAGACGAATTACGAGCAGTACTTC	CASSYLGQTNYEQYF
TRBV12-3/TRBV12-4	NA	NA	TRBJ2-1	TGTGCCAGCAGTCGGACTGCGGGGGAGCAGTTCTTC	CASSRTAGEQFF
TRBV20-1	NA	TRBD2	TRBJ2-1	TGCAGTCCTTTAGGACTAGCTCCCGATGAGCAGTTCTTC	CSPLGLAPDEQFF
TRBV29-1	many	TRBD1	TRBJ1-1	TGCAGCTTCCACAGGGGGGACAACACTGAAGCTTTCTTT	CSFHRGDNTEAFF
TRBV6-2/TRBV6-3	few	TRBD2	TRBJ2-7	TGTGCCAGCAGTCGACTAGCGGGGAACTACGAGCAGTACTTC	CASSRLAGNYEQYF
TRBV18	few	NA	TRBJ2-5	TGTGCCAGCTCACCAGCAGCAGGTCAAGAGACCCAGTACTTC	CASSPAAGQETQYF
TRBV7-2	NA	NA	TRBJ2-7	TGTGCCAGCAGCACCGCAGCCGGGGGCTACGAGCAGTACTTC	CASSTAAGGYEQYF
TRBV28	NA	TRBD1	TRBJ2-5	TGTGCCATCAGTCGGGACAGGGCCTGGAAAGAGACCCAGTACTTC	CAISRDRAWKETQYF
TRBV3-1	NA	TRBD2	TRBJ2-1	TGTGCCAGCAGCCAAGTTTTCCTAGCGGGGGTCAATGAGCAGCTCTTC	CASSQVFLAGVNEQLF
TRBV30	few	NA	TRBJ2-1	TGTGCCTGGTCGAGAGGGCCGTTGTACTACAATGAGCAGTTCTTC	CAWSRGPLYYNEQFF
TRBV20-1	NA	TRBD2	TRBJ2-3	TGCAGTGCTACAACCCATCTAGCGGGAGGGCCACATACGCAGTATTTT	CSATTHLAGGPHTQYF
TRBV2	many	NA	TRBJ2-3	TGTGCCAGCAGTGAGAGAGCGAGGGATACGCAGTATTTT	CASSERARDTQYF
TRBV19	few	TRBD1	TRBJ2-7	TGTGCCAGTTCGGGACAGGGGGAACACGAGCAGTACTTC	CASSGQGEHEQYF
TRBV3-1	few	TRBD2	TRBJ2-3	TGTGCCAGCAGCCAGGGACTAGCGGGAGAATGGACAGATACGCAGTATTTT	CASSQGLAGEWTDTQYF
TRBV5-1	few	NA	TRBJ1-1	TGCGCCAGCAGCGGCGATGGGATGAACACTGAAGCTTTCTTT	CASSGDGMNTEAFF
TRBV5-1	NA	NA	TRBJ2-1	TGCGCCAGCAGCTCGGACAGTACGGGTCCGTTCTTC	CASSSDSTGPFF
TRBV7-2	few	TRBD2	TRBJ2-7	TGTGCCAGCAGCTTAGTCCTAGCGGGAGTGAGCTCCTACGAGCAGTACTTC	CASSLVLAGVSSYEQYF
TRBV28	many	TRBD1	TRBJ1-5	TGTGCCAGCAGCATAACAGGGGGAGGTCAGCCCCAGCATTTT	CASSITGGGQPQHF
TRBV20-1	NA	TRBD2	TRBJ2-1	TGCAGTGCTAAAACGGCTAGCGGAGCTGTCTACAATGAGCAGTTCTTC	CSAKTASGAVYNEQFF
TRBV27	NA	NA	TRBJ1-3	TGTGCCAGCAGTTTAACCAAGGACAGAGGAAACACCATATATTTT	CASSLTKDRGNTIYF